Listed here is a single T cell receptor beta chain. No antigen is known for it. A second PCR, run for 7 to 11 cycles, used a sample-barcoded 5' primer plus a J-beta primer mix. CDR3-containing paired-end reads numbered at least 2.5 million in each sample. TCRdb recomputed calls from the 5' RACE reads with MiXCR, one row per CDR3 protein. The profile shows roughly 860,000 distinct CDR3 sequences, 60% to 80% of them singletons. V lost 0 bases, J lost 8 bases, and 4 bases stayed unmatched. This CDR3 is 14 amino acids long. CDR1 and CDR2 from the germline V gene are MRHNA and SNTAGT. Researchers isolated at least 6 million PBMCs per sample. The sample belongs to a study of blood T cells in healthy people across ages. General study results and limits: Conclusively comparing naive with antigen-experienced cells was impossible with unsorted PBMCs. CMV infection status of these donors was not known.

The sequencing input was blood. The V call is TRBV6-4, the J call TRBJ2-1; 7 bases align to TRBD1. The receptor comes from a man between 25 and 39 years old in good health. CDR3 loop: CASSDSTGSDEQFF. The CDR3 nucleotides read TGTGCCAGCAGTGACTCGACAGGGTCCGATGAGCAGTTCTTC.